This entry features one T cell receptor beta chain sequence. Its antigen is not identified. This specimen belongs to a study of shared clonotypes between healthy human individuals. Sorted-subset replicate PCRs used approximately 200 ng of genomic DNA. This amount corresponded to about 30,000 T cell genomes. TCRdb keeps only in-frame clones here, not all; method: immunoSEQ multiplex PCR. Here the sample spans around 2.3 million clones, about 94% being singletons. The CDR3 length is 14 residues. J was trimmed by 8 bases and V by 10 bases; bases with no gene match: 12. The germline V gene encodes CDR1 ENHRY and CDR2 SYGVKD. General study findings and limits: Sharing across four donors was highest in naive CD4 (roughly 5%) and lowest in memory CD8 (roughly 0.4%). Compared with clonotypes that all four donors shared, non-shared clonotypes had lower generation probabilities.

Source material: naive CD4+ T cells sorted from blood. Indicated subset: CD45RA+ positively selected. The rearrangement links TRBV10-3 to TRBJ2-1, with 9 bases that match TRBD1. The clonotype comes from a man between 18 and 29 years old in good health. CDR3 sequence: CASSPGQGPYEQFF. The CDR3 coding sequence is TGTGCCAGCTCACCGGGACAGGGCCCCTATGAGCAGTTCTTC.